Presented here are 15 T cell receptor beta chains from one specimen sequenced in a study of metastatic and nonmetastatic thyroid tumors. Via MiXCR, TCRdb re-called the PCR reads. The sample includes about 38,000 clones, less than 50% of them seen just once. Treatment of any kind had been given to no patient before thyroid surgery. The sequencing sample was made of tumor tissue. Receptors were obtained from a male donor with papillary thyroid cancer or a benign thyroid nodule (not recorded which). Some clones in this sample may be carry-over from other donors' samples.

This clone was seen more than once but under ten times. J is TRBJ2-7 and V is TRBV3-1, with TRBD2 as a possible D gene (6 bases). Trimming shortened V by 4 bases and J by 7 bases, and 23 bases separated the two germline ends. The germline gives CDR1 LGHDT, CDR2 YNNKEL (reference sequence). This CDR3 is 16 amino acids long. CDR3 protein: CASSPKLGTSRREQYF. The CDR3 DNA is TGTGCCAGCAGCCCTAAGCTCGGGACTTCTAGGAGGGAGCAGTACTTC.

V is TRBV30 and J is TRBJ2-7; 14 nucleotides align to TRBD2. The length of the CDR3 is 14 residues. Germline loops: CDR1 GTSNPN, CDR2 SVGIG (reference sequence). Germline trimming cut 2 bases from V and 9 bases from J; bases unmatched to any gene: 6. Here the CDR3 reads CAWSWTSGRWLQYF. The CDR3, as DNA: TGTGCCTGGAGTTGGACTAGCGGGAGGTGGCTGCAGTACTTC.

In its sample, this clone was seen a few times. The chain has TRBV28 and TRBJ2-1; TRBD1 agrees at 7 bases. There are 16 residues in the CDR3. Per germline, CDR1 MDHEN and CDR2 SYDVKM. Germline trimming cut 5 bases from V and 4 bases from J; bases unmatched to any gene: 11. The CDR3 here is CASSRLGTDLYNEQFF. CDR3 nucleotides: TGTGCCAGCAGTCGTCTCGGGACAGACCTTTACAATGAGCAGTTCTTC.

The chain employs TRBV12-3 or TRBV12-4 and TRBJ2-5, with D perhaps assigned TRBD1 or TRBD2 (5 bases each). V was clipped by 3 bases and J by 5 bases, with 13 bases between them. CDR3 length equals 14 residues. The CDR3 nucleotides are TGTGCCAGCAGTTTGGGTGCCGGGGCCGAGACCCAGTACTTC. It encodes CASSLGAGAETQYF.

The chain has TRBV4-1 and TRBJ1-2, with D maybe TRBD1 (6 bases). This CDR3 has 14 residues. V lost 0 bases and J lost 4, with 9 bases in between. CDR1 MGHRA and CDR2 YSYEKL come from the germline V gene. The CDR3 nucleotides read TGCGCCAGCAGCCAAGAACAGGGACCCTATGGCTACACCTTC. Encoded protein: CASSQEQGPYGYTF.

J is TRBJ2-7 and V is TRBV30; D might be TRBD2 (5 bases). Per germline, CDR1 GTSNPN and CDR2 SVGIG (reference sequence). Trimming removed 0 bases from V and 12 bases from J, with 12 bases in between. The CDR3 is 11 amino acids. In DNA form, the CDR3 reads TGTGCCTGGAGTGTATCGGGGAGTCTGTACTTC. Its protein is CAWSVSGSLYF. The variable domain in full, with the rest retrieved from reference TRBV30 and TRBJ2-7, is SQTIHQWPATLVQPVGSPLSLECTVEGTSNPNLYWYRQAAGRGLQLLFYSVGIGQISSEVPQNLSASRPQDRQFILSSKKLLLSDSGFYLCAWSVSGSLYFGPGTRLTVT.

This chain links TRBV7-9 with TRBJ2-7, with TRBD2 as a possible D gene (6 bases). The CDR3 runs 13 residues. V lost 5 bases to trimming and J lost 7 bases, with 15 bases between them. CDR1 is SEHNR and CDR2 is FQNEAQ in the germline V gene (reference sequence). In nucleotides, the CDR3 is TGTGCCAGCAGCCCGGACGGGCGGGGTGAGCAGTACTTC. Amino acids: CASSPDGRGEQYF.

The chain carries TRBV20-1 and TRBJ1-1; TRBD1 matches at 8 bases. J gave up 11 bases and V 3 bases, and 5 bases lay outside the gene matches. The CDR3 has 11 amino acids. Germline V gene sequence: CDR1 DFQATT, CDR2 SNEGSKA (reference sequence). CDR3 in amino acids: CSASDRGAAFF. The CDR3 bases are TGCAGTGCTAGTGACAGGGGAGCGGCTTTCTTT.

CDR3 DNA sequence: TGTGCCAGCAGCGTAGATCAATTGATTTCTCGTGAGCAGTTCTTC. The encoded protein is CASSVDQLISREQFF. The chain recombines TRBV9 with TRBJ2-1; no clear D gene. CDR3 length: 15 amino acids. Looked up from germline, CDR1 is SGDLS and CDR2 is YYNGEE. Trimming stripped 0 bases from V and 9 bases from J, with 16 bases between.

Concerning this clone itself: Mismatch with germline at one junction end may stem from a read error. This chain connects TRBV20-1 to TRBJ1-6, with D perhaps matching TRBD1 (5 bases). The V gene's germline CDR1 is DFQATT and CDR2 SNEGSKA (reference sequence). The CDR3 runs to 15 residues. CDR3 amino acids: CRASQGSSYNSPLHF. The CDR3 bases are TGCAGGGCTAGTCAGGGTAGCTCCTATAATTCACCCCTCCACTTT.

The chain links TRBV7-9 to TRBJ1-2; a possible D gene is TRBD1 (5 bases). V was trimmed by 0 bases and J by 8 bases, leaving 13 bases between them. CDR1 and CDR2 from the germline V gene are SEHNR and FQNEAQ (reference sequence). The CDR3 extends over 14 amino acids. For the CDR3, the DNA is TGTGCCAGCAGCTTAGCGCGGGACTCTCAAGGCTACACCTTC. Translation: CASSLARDSQGYTF.

In this sample, this clone turned up a few times. The chain carries TRBV11-2 and TRBJ1-2, with a tentative D call TRBD1 (5 bases). Trimming shortened V by 5 bases and J by 7 bases, and 14 bases separated the two germline ends. The V gene's germline CDR1 is SGHAT and CDR2 FQNNGV. The CDR3 has 13 amino acids. The CDR3 coding sequence is TGTGCCAGCAGCCCTGGGGCCCACAGTGGCTACACCTTC. It is translated as CASSPGAHSGYTF. Variable domain in full (rest from reference TRBV11-2 and TRBJ1-2): EAGVAQSPRYKIIEKRQSVAFWCNPISGHATLYWYQQILGQGPKLLIQFQNNGVVDDSQLPKDRFSAERLKGVDSTLKIQPAKLEDSAVYLCASSPGAHSGYTFGSGTRLTVV.

This chain's CDR3 is CASSLASSGGEAGYTF. CDR3 DNA: TGTGCCAGCAGCTTAGCGTCGTCTGGGGGCGAGGCTGGCTACACCTTC. The rearrangement links TRBV7-8 to TRBJ1-2, with D perhaps matching TRBD1 (6 bases). The V gene lost 0 bases and the J gene lost 7 bases, with 18 bases spanning the gap. The CDR3 sequence is 16 residues long. The germline gives CDR1 SGHVS, CDR2 FQNEAQ.

This clone came up a few times. The rearrangement links TRBV2 to TRBJ2-1; unclear D gene. With 7 bases removed from V and 6 bases from J, the gap between germline ends came to 10 bases. The CDR3 consists of 12 residues. Germline values: CDR1 SNHLY, CDR2 FYNNEI. The CDR3 DNA follows: TGTGCCAGCACCGGATCGGGCAATGAGCAGTTCTTC. It translates to CASTGSGNEQFF.

CDR3 sequence reads: CASSSGRAEGTQYF. The CDR3 DNA reads as TGTGCCAGCAGTTCCGGACGGGCAGAGGGGACCCAGTACTTC. This rearrangement joins TRBV27 to TRBJ2-5, with D perhaps TRBD2 (5 bases). This CDR3 is built from 14 residues. Germline assignment: CDR1 MNHEY and CDR2 SMNVEV (reference sequence). Trimming left V 4 bases short and J 7 bases short, with 16 bases between.